The 12 T cell receptor beta chains in this list originate from one sample, sequenced in a study of identical twins. MiXCR, applied by TCRdb to the 5' RACE reads, yields one record per CDR3 protein. The sample lists roughly 1,500,000 distinct CDR3 sequences, around a third seen once, with 0.27% in the top ten. Sequenced input: cord blood. The receptor source for this set is a newborn girl in good health.

The V gene is TRBV24-1, the J gene TRBJ2-2; D is uncertain. The CDR3 has 14 amino acids. V was trimmed by 3 bases and J by 1 base, leaving 5 bases between them. Germline lookup yields CDR1 KGHDR and CDR2 SFDVKD. This chain's CDR3 is CATSDIWNTGELFF. CDR3 in DNA: TGTGCCACCAGTGATATTTGGAACACCGGGGAGCTGTTTTTT.

This clonotype was found many times. V is TRBV5-1 and J is TRBJ2-7, with 12 bases identical to TRBD2. The CDR3 loop spans 15 amino acids. Germline-derived CDR1 and CDR2 are SGHRS and YFSETQ. V trimming: 7 bases; J trimming: 3 bases; junction bases outside the gene matches: 8. In DNA form, the CDR3 reads TGCGCCAGCTTCGGACTAGCGGGGAATAACTACGAGCAGTACTTC. Translation gives CASFGLAGNNYEQYF.

This clonotype appeared a few times. V usage is TRBV4-1 and J usage is TRBJ2-3; the match to TRBD2 covers 10 bases. The CDR3 totals 18 residues. Germline CDR1 reads MGHRA; CDR2 reads YSYEKL. V lost 1 base to trimming and J lost 2 bases; unmatched junction nucleotides: 9. The CDR3 region has the DNA TGCGCCAGCAGCCAAGCCCTAGCGGGGGTTAGGAACACAGATACGCAGTATTTT. Its translation: CASSQALAGVRNTDTQYF.

There are a few counts of this clonotype. The V and J genes are TRBV27 and TRBJ2-1; 8 nucleotides match TRBD1. Germline V CDR1 and CDR2: MNHEY, SMNVEV (reference sequence). J lost 5 bases, V lost 4 bases, and 19 bases had no gene match. The CDR3 has 19 residues. The CDR3 DNA follows: TGTGCCAGCAGTTCCGTCCCACGACGTGTCAGGGGGCTTGACAATGAGCAGTTCTTC. It specifies CASSSVPRRVRGLDNEQFF.

As DNA, the CDR3 is TGCAGTGCCCCTCAAATCGATGAGCAGTTCTTC. Translation: CSAPQIDEQFF. This chain links TRBV20-1 with TRBJ2-1; no firm D call. V lost 6 bases and J 8 bases, leaving 11 bases between the germline ends. CDR1 and CDR2 (germline): DFQATT, SNEGSKA (reference sequence). CDR3 length equals 11 residues.

Ten or more counts support this clonotype. The CDR3 DNA follows: TGTGCCATAAAACCCCCGGACAGAAACTATGGCTACACCTTC. It codes for CAIKPPDRNYGYTF. The V and J genes are TRBV10-3 and TRBJ1-2; perhaps TRBD1 as D (6 bases). Deletions cut 9 bases from V and 2 bases from J, with 16 bases between. This CDR3 spans 14 amino acids. Germline CDR1 and CDR2: ENHRY and SYGVKD.

The V gene is TRBV11-1, the J gene TRBJ2-3, with 16 bases aligning to TRBD2. CDR3 size: 18 residues. The V gene's germline CDR1 is SGHAT and CDR2 FQDESV (reference sequence). V lost 2 bases, J lost 4 bases, and 6 bases stayed unmatched. The CDR3 spells CASSLLGLAGGSADTQYF. Here the CDR3 DNA reads TGTGCCAGCAGCTTACTGGGACTAGCGGGGGGGTCAGCAGATACGCAGTATTTT.

This clonotype was counted a few times. The V gene is TRBV28, the J gene TRBJ1-5; TRBD1 matches 7 bases. Germline V gene data show CDR1 as MDHEN and CDR2 as SYDVKM. There are 16 residues in the CDR3. With V trimmed by 6 bases and J by 4 bases, 12 bases remained unmatched. In DNA form, the CDR3 reads TGTGCCAGCAGCCGCTTAGACAGGGTGGGTAATCAGCCCCAGCATTTT. It specifies CASSRLDRVGNQPQHF.

CDR3 nucleotide sequence: TGCAGTGCTAGAGATAACGAGGCAGGGAAGGGCATTCAGTACTTC. It encodes CSARDNEAGKGIQYF. This rearrangement joins TRBV20-1 to TRBJ2-4; perhaps TRBD1 as D (5 bases). Looked up from germline, CDR1 is DFQATT and CDR2 is SNEGSKA (reference sequence). This CDR3 is 15 amino acids long. The V gene lost 0 bases and the J gene lost 9 bases, with 18 bases spanning the gap.

With respect to this clonotype: It is likely a read error, because the conserved phenylalanine at the end of the CDR3 is missing. J is TRBJ2-7 and V is TRBV20-1, with TRBD2 matching over 7 bases. The trim removed 2 bases at V and 3 bases at J, leaving 4 bases unmatched. Germline CDR1 DFQATT, CDR2 SNEGSKA (reference sequence). The CDR3 extends over 13 amino acids. Here the CDR3 DNA reads TGCAGTGCTAGACTAGCGGCTAACTACGAGCAGTACATC. Encoded protein: CSARLAANYEQYI.

The rearrangement links TRBV9 to TRBJ2-3, with 7 bases identical to TRBD2. V shed 5 bases and J 2 bases; nucleotides not matched to a gene: 5. CDR3 length: 14 residues. Germline V CDR1 and CDR2: SGDLS, YYNGEE. The CDR3 coding sequence is TGTGCCAGCAGTACGGGAGGTGCCACAGATACGCAGTATTTT. It is translated as CASSTGGATDTQYF.

In its sample, this clonotype was seen a few times. The gene calls are TRBV20-1 and TRBJ1-6, with D uncertain. Germline values: CDR1 DFQATT, CDR2 SNEGSKA (reference sequence). This CDR3 is built from 14 residues. Between the trimmed V and J ends, which lost 5 bases and 5 bases, there was a span of 13 bases. The CDR3 sequence is CSARRTGNNSPLHF. The CDR3 DNA follows: TGCAGTGCTCGCCGGACTGGGAATAATTCACCCCTCCACTTT.